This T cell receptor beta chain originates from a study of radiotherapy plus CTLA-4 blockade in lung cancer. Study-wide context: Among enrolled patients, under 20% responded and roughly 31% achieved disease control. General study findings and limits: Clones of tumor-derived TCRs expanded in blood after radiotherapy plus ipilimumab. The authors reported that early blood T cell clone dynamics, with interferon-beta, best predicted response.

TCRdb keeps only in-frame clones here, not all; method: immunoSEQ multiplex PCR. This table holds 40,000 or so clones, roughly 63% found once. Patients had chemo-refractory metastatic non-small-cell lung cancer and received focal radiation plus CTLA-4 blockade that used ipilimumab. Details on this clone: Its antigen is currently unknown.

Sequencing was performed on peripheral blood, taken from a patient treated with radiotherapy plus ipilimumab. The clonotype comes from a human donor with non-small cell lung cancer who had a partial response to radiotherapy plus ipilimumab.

This chain's CDR3 is CASSSPETGGKLEQFF. CDR3 nucleotides: TGTGCCAGCAGCTCCCCCGAGACAGGGGGCAAACTTGAGCAGTTCTTC. The chain couples TRBV6-6 to TRBJ2-1; TRBD1 matches at 10 bases. The CDR3 loop spans 16 amino acids. Trimming took 6 bases from V and 9 from J; bases not matched to a gene: 14. Germline values: CDR1 MNHNY, CDR2 SVGAGI (reference sequence).